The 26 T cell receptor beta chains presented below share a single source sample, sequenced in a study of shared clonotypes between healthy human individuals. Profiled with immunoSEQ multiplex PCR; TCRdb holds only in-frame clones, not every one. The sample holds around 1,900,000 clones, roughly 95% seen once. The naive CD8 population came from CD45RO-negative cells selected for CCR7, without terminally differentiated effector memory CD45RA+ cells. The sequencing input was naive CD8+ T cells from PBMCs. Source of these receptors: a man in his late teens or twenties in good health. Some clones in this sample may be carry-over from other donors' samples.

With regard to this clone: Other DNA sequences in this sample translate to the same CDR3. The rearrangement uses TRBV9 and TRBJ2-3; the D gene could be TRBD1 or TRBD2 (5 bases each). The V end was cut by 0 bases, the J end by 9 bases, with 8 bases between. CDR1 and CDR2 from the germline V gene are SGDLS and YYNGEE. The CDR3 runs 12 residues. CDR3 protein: CASSVGGDTQYF. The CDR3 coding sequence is TGTGCCAGCAGCGTAGGAGGGGACACGCAGTATTTT.

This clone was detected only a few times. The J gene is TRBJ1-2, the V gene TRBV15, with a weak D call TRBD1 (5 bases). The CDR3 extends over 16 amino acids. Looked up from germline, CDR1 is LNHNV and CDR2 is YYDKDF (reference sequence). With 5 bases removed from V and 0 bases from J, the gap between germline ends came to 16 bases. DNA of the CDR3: TGTGCCACCAGCCCTCACAGGACCCAACCTAACTATGGCTACACCTTC. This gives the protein CATSPHRTQPNYGYTF.

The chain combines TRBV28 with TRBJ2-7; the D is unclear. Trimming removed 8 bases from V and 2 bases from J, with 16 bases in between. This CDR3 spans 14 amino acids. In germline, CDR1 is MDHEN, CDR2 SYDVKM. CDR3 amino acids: CASPRRRQAYEQYF. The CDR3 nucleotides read TGTGCCAGCCCCCGACGGCGGCAAGCCTACGAGCAGTACTTC.

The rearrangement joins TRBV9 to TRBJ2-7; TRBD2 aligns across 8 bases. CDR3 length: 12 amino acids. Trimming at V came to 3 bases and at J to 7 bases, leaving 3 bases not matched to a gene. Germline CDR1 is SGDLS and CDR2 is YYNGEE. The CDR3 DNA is TGTGCCAGCAGCGACCGGGGGGGTGAGCAGTACTTC. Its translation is CASSDRGGEQYF.

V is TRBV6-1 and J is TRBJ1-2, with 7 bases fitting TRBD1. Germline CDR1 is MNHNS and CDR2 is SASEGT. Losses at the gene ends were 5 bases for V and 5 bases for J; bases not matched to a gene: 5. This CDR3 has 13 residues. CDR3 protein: CASSTGERYGYTF. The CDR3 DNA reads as TGTGCCAGCAGTACAGGGGAGCGATATGGCTACACCTTC.

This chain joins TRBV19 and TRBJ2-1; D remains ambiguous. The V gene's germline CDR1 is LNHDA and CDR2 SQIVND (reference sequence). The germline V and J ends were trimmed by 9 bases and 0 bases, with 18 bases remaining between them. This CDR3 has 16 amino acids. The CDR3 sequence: CASPPPGFSSYNEQFF. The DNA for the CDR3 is TGTGCCAGCCCACCCCCCGGTTTTAGCTCCTACAATGAGCAGTTCTTC.

The CDR3 loop is CSVELLGDEQYF. The CDR3 region has the DNA TGCAGCGTTGAGTTGTTAGGGGACGAGCAGTACTTC. J is TRBJ2-7 and V is TRBV29-1; TRBD1 is a possible D gene (5 bases). CDR1 SQVTM and CDR2 ANQGSEA come from the germline V gene. The V end was cut by 3 bases, the J end by 5 bases, with 11 bases between. This CDR3 comprises 12 residues.

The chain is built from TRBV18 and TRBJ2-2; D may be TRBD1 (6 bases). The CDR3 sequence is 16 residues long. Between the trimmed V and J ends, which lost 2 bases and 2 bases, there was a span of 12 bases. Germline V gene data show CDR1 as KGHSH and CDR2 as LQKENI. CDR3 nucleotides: TGTGCCAGCTCACCAAGCAGGGGTTCTAACACCGGGGAGCTGTTTTTT. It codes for CASSPSRGSNTGELFF.

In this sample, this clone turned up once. CDR3 in DNA: TGTGCCAGCAGCTTAGATGCTAGCGGGCTAGGGGAGCTGTTTTTT. Translating it yields CASSLDASGLGELFF. The chain combines TRBV7-6 with TRBJ2-2; TRBD2 matches at 8 bases. This CDR3 is 15 amino acids long. Germline CDR1 and CDR2: SGHVS and FNYEAQ. V was pared by 1 base and J by 8 bases, with 6 bases of the junction left unmatched.

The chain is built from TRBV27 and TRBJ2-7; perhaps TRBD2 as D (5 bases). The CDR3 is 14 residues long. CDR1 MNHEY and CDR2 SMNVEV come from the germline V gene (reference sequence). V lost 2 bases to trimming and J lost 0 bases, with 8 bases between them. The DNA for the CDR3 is TGTGCCAGCAGTTTAAAGGGAGCCTCCTACGAGCAGTACTTC. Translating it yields CASSLKGASYEQYF.

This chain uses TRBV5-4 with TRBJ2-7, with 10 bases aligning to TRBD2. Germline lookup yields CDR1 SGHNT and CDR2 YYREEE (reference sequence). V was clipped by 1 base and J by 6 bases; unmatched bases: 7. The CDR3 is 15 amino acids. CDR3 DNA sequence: TGTGCCAGCAGCTTGCAAGCGGGAGGGCCCACCGAGCAGTACTTC. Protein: CASSLQAGGPTEQYF. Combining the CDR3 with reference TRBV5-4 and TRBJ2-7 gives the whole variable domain ETGVTQSPTHLIKTRGQQVTLRCSSQSGHNTVSWYQQALGQGPQFIFQYYREEENGRGNFPPRFSGLQFPNYSSELNVNALELDDSALYLCASSLQAGGPTEQYFGPGTRLTVT.

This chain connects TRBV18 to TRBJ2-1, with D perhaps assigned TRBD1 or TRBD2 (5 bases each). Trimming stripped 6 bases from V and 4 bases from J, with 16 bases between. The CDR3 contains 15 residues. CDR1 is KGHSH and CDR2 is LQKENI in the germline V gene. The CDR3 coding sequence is TGTGCCAGCTCCCAGAGGCAGGGAGCATACAATGAGCAGTTCTTC. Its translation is CASSQRQGAYNEQFF.

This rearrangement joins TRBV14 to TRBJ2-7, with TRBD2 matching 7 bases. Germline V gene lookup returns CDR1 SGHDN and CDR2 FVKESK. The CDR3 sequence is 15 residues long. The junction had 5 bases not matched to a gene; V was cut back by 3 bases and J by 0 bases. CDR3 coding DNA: TGTGCCAGCAGCCATCGGACTAGAAGCTCCTACGAGCAGTACTTC. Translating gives CASSHRTRSSYEQYF.

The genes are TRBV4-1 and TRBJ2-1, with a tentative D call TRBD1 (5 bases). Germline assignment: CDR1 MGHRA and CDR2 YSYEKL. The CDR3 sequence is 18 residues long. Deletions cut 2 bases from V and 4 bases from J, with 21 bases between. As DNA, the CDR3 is TGCGCCAGCAGCCAAAGGGGAAAGGGTAGCCCCCTATACAATGAGCAGTTCTTC. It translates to CASSQRGKGSPLYNEQFF.

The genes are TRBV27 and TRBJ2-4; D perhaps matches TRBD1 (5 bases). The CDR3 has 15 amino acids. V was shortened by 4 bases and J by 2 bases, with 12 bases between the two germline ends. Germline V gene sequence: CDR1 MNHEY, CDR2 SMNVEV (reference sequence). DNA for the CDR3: TGTGCCAGCAGTTCAATCGACAGTACCAAAAACATTCAGTACTTC. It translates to CASSSIDSTKNIQYF.

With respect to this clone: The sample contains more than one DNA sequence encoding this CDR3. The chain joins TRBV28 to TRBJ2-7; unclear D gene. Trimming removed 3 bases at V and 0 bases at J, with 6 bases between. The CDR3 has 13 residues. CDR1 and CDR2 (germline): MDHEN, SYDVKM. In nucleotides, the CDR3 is TGTGCCAGCAGTTTGGGTCACTCCTACGAGCAGTACTTC. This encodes CASSLGHSYEQYF.

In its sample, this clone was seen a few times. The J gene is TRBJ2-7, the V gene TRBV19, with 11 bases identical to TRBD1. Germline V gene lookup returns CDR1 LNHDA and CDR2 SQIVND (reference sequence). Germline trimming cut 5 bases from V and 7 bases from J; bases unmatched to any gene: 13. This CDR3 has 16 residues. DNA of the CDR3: TGTGCCAGTAGTTACGTTTTAGGACAGGGGGCAAGGGAGCAGTACTTC. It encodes CASSYVLGQGAREQYF. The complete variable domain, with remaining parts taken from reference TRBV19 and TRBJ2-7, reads DGGITQSPKYLFRKEGQNVTLSCEQNLNHDAMYWYRQDPGQGLRLIYYSQIVNDFQKGDIAEGYSVSREKKESFPLTVTSAQKNPTAFYLCASSYVLGQGAREQYFGPGTRLTVT.

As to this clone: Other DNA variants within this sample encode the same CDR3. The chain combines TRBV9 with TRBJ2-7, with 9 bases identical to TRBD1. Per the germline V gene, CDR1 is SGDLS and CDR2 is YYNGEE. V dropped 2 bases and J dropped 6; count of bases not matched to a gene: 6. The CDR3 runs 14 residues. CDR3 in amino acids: CASSVGQGRSEQYF. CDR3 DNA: TGTGCCAGCAGCGTCGGACAGGGGCGGTCCGAGCAGTACTTC.

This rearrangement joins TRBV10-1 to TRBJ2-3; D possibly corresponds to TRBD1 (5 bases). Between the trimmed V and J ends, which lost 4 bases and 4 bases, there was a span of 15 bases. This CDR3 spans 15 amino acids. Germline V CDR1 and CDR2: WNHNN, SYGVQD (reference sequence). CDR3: CASSGAGYNADTQYF. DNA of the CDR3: TGCGCCAGCAGTGGTGCAGGGTATAACGCAGATACGCAGTATTTT.

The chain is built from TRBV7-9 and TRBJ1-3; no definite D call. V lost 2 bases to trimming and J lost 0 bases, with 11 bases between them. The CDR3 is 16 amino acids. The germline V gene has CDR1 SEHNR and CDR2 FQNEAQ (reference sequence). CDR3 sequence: CASSLNVRPSGNTIYF. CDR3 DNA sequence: TGTGCCAGCAGCTTAAATGTACGTCCCTCTGGAAACACCATATATTTT. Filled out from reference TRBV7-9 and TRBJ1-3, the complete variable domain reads DTGVSQNPRHKITKRGQNVTFRCDPISEHNRLYWYRQTLGQGPEFLTYFQNEAQLEKSRLLSDRFSAERPKGSFSTLEIQRTEQGDSAMYLCASSLNVRPSGNTIYFGEGSWLTVV.

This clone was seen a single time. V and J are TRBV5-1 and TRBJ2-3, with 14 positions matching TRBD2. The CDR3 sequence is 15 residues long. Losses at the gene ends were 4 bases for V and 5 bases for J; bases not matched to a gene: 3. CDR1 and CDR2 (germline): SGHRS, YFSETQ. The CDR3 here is CASSPGLAGEDTQYF. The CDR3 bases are TGCGCCAGCAGCCCGGGACTAGCGGGAGAAGATACGCAGTATTTT.

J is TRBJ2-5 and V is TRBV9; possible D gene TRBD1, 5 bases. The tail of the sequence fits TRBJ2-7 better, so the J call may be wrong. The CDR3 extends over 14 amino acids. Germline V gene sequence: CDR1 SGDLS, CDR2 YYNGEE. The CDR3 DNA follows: TGTGCCAGCAGCGTAGGGTGGACACTGTACGAGCAGTACTTC. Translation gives CASSVGWTLYEQYF.

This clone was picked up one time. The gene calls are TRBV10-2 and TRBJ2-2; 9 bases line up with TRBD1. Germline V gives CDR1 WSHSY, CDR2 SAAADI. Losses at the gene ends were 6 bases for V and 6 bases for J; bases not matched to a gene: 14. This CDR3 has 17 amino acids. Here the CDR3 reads CASSDTKGTGIPGELFF. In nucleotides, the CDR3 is TGCGCCAGCAGCGATACGAAAGGGACAGGGATTCCCGGGGAGCTGTTTTTT.

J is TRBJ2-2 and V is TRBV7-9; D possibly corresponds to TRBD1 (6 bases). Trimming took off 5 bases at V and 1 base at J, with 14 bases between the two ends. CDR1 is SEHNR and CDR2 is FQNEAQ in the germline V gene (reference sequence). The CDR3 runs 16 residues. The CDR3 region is CASSGRQVKNTGELFF. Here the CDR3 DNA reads TGTGCCAGCAGCGGGCGACAGGTTAAGAACACCGGGGAGCTGTTTTTT. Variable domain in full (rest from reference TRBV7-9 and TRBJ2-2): DTGVSQNPRHKITKRGQNVTFRCDPISEHNRLYWYRQTLGQGPEFLTYFQNEAQLEKSRLLSDRFSAERPKGSFSTLEIQRTEQGDSAMYLCASSGRQVKNTGELFFGEGSRLTVL.

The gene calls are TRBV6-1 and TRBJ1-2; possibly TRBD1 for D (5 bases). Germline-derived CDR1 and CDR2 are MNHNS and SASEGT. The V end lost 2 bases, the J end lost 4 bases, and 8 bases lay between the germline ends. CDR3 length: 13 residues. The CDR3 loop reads CASSEQGPYGYTF. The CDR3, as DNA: TGTGCCAGCAGTGAACAGGGACCCTATGGCTACACCTTC.

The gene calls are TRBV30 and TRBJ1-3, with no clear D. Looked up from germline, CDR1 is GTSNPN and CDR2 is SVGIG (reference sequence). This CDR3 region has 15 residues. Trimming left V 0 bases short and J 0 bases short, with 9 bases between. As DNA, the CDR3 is TGTGCCTGGAGTGTACCTATACGCTCTGGAAACACCATATATTTT. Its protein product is CAWSVPIRSGNTIYF.